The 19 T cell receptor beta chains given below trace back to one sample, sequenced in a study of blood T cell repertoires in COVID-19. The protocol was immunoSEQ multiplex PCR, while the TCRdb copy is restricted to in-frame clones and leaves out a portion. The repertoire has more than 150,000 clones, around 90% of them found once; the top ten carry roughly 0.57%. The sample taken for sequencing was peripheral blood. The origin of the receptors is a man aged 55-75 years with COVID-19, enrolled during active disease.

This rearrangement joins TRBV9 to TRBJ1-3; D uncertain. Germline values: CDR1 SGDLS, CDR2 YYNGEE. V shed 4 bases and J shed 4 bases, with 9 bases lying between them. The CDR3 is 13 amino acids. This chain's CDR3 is CASSPAGGNTIYF. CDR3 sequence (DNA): TGTGCCAGCAGCCCGGCGGGAGGAAACACCATATATTTT. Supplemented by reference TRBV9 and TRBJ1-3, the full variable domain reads DSGVTQTPKHLITATGQRVTLRCSPRSGDLSVYWYQQSLDQGLQFLIQYYNGEERAKGNILERFSAQQFPDLHSELNLSSLELGDSALYFCASSPAGGNTIYFGEGSWLTVV.

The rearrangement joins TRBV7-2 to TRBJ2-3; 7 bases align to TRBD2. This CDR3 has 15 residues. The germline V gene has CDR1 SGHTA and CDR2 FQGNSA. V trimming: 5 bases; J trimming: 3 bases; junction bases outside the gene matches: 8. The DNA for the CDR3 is TGTGCCAGCAGCCCCCTTTCGGGGGGAACAGATACGCAGTATTTT. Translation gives CASSPLSGGTDTQYF. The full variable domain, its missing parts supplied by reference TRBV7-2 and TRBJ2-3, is GAGVSQSPSNKVTEKGKDVELRCDPISGHTALYWYRQSLGQGLEFLIYFQGNSAPDKSGLPSDRFSAERTGGSVSTLTIQRTQQEDSAVYLCASSPLSGGTDTQYFGPGTRLTVL.

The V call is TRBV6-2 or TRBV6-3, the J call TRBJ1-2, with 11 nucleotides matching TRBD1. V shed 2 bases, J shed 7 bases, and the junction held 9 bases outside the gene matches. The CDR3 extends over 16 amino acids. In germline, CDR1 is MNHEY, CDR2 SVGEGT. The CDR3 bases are TGTGCCAGCAGTTACCGGGACCGGGACAGGGGGTTTGGCTACACCTTC. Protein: CASSYRDRDRGFGYTF.

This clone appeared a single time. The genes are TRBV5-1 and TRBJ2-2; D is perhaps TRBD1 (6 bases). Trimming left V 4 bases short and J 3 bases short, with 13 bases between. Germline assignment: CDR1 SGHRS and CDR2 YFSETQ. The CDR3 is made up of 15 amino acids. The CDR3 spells CASSGYREHTGELFF. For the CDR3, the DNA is TGCGCCAGCAGCGGATACAGGGAACACACCGGGGAGCTGTTTTTT.

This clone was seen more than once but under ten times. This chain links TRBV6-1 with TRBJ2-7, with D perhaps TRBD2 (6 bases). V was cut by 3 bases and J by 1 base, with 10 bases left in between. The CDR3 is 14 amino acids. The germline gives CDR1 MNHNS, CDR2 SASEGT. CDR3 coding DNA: TGTGCCAGCAGTGATCCCGGGAGTTCCTACGAGCAGTACTTC. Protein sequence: CASSDPGSSYEQYF.

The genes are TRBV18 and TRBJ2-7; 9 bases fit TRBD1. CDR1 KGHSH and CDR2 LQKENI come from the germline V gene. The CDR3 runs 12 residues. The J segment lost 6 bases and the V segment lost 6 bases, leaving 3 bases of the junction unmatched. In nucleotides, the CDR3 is TGTGCCAGCTCGAGGGACAGGGCCGAGCAGTACTTC. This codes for CASSRDRAEQYF.

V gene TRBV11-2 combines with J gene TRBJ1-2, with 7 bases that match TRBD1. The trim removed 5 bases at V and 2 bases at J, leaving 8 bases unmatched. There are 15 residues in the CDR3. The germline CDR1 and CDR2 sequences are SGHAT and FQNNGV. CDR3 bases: TGTGCCAGCAGCCCCAGGGGGTGGCCCAACTATGGCTACACCTTC. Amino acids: CASSPRGWPNYGYTF.

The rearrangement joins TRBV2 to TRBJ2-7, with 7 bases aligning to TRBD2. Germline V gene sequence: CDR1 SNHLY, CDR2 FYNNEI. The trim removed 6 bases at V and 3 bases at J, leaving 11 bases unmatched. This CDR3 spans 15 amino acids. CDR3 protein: CASRTGRVGSYEQYF. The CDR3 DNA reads TGTGCCAGCAGGACGGGGAGGGTGGGCAGCTACGAGCAGTACTTC. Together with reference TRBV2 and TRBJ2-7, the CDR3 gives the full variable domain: EPEVTQTPSHQVTQMGQEVILRCVPISNHLYFYWYRQILGQKVEFLVSFYNNEISEKSEIFDDQFSVERPDGSNFTLKIRSTKLEDSAMYFCASRTGRVGSYEQYFGPGTRLTVT.

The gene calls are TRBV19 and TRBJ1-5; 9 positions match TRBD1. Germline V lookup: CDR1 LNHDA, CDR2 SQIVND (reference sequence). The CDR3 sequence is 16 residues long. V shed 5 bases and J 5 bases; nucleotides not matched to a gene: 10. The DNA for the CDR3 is TGTGCCAGTAGTCCTCCGGGACAGGGACGTCATCAGCCCCAGCATTTT. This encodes CASSPPGQGRHQPQHF. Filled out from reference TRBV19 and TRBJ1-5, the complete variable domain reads DGGITQSPKYLFRKEGQNVTLSCEQNLNHDAMYWYRQDPGQGLRLIYYSQIVNDFQKGDIAEGYSVSREKKESFPLTVTSAQKNPTAFYLCASSPPGQGRHQPQHFGDGTRLSIL.

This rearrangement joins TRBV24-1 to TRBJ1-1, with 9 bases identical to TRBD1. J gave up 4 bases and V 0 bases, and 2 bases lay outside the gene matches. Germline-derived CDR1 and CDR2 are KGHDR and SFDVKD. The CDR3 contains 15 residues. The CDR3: CATSDLGTGTTEAFF. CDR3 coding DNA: TGTGCCACCAGTGATTTGGGGACAGGGACCACTGAAGCTTTCTTT.

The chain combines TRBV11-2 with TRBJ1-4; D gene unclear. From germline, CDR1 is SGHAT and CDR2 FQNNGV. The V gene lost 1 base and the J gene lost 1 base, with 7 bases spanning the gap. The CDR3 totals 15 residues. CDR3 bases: TGTGCCAGCAGCTTAGCCCGAGGAACTAATGAAAAACTGTTTTTT. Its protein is CASSLARGTNEKLFF.

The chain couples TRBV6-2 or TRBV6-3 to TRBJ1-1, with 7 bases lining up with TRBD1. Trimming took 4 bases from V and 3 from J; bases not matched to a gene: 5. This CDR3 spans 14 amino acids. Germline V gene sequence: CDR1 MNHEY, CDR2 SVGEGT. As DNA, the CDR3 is TGTGCCAGCAGTTCGACGACAGGGTACACTGAAGCTTTCTTT. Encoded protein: CASSSTTGYTEAFF.

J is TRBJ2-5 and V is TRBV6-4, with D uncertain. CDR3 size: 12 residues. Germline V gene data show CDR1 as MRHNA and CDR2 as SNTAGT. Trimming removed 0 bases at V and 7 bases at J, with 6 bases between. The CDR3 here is CASSDSTGTQYF. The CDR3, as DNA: TGTGCCAGCAGTGACTCGACGGGGACCCAGTACTTC.

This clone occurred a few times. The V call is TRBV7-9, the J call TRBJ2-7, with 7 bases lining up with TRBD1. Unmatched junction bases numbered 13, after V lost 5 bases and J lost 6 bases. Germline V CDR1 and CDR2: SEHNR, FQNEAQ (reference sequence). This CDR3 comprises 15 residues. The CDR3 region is CASSPKTGTLGEQYF. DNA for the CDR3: TGTGCCAGCAGCCCTAAGACAGGGACCCTCGGCGAGCAGTACTTC.

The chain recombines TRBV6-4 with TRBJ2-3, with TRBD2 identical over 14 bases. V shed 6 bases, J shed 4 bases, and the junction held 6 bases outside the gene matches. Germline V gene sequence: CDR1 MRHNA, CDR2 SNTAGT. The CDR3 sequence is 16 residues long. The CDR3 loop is CASSALGLAGADTQYF. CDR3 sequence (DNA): TGTGCCAGCAGCGCGCTGGGACTAGCGGGGGCAGATACGCAGTATTTT.

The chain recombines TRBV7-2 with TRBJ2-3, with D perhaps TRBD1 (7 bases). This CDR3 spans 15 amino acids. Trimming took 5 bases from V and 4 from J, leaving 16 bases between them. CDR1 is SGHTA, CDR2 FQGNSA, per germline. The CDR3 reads CASSLGGREADTQYF. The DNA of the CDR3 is TGTGCCAGCAGCCTAGGGGGCAGGGAGGCAGATACGCAGTATTTT.

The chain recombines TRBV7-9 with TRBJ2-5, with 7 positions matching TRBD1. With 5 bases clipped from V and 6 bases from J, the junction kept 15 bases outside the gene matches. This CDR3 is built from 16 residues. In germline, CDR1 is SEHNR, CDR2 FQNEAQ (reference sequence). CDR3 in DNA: TGTGCCAGCAGCGAAGCCGGGACAGCCGAAAAAAAGACCCAGTACTTC. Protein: CASSEAGTAEKKTQYF.

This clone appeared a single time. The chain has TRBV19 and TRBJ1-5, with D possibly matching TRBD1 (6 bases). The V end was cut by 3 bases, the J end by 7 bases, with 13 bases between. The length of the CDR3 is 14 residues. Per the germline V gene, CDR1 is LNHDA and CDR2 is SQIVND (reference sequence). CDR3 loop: CASSITAGDQPQHF. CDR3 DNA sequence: TGTGCCAGTAGTATTACGGCAGGGGACCAGCCCCAGCATTTT. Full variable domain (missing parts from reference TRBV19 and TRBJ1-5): DGGITQSPKYLFRKEGQNVTLSCEQNLNHDAMYWYRQDPGQGLRLIYYSQIVNDFQKGDIAEGYSVSREKKESFPLTVTSAQKNPTAFYLCASSITAGDQPQHFGDGTRLSIL.

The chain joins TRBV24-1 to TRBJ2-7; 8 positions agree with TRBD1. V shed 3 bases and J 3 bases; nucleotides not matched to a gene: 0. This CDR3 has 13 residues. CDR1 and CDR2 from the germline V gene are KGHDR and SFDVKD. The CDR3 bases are TGTGCCACCAGTGATACAGGGGGCTACGAGCAGTACTTC. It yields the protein CATSDTGGYEQYF.